The T cell receptor (beta chain) under discussion was sequenced for a study of identical twins. The study, taken as a whole, reports: The study found that models underestimated out-of-frame TCR alpha sharing in monozygotic twins. Clonotypes of the beta chain that were abundant in cord blood carried fewer insertions (memory repertoires showed none).

TCRdb ran MiXCR on the 5' RACE reads and lists one entry per CDR3 protein. The sample shows hundreds of thousands of distinct CDR3 sequences, around 22% of them seen only once. Only healthy Caucasians were enrolled as donors. The sample holds a few counts of this clonotype. The antigen is undetermined. CDR1 and CDR2 (germline): SQVTM, ANQGSEA. V gave up 8 bases and J gave up 4 bases; unmatched junction bases: 9. This CDR3 comprises 13 residues. This same sample was also part of a study on yellow fever vaccine responses in identical twins.

This TCR was sampled from a woman aged 18-30 years in good health. The sample was CD4+ T cells sorted from blood. The chain links TRBV29-1 to TRBJ1-2, with 8 bases that match TRBD1. CDR3 residues: CSTRTGLLYGYTF. The CDR3 nucleotides are TGCAGCACACGGACAGGGCTTCTCTATGGCTACACCTTC.